These 31 T cell receptor beta chains originate from one sample sequenced in a study of T cells in Graves' hyperthyroidism and ophthalmopathy. What was amplified from RNA transcripts were TCR beta CDR3 regions. A first-round RT-PCR of the TCR CDR3 used the HTBI primer set. A single record per CDR3 protein comes from TCRdb applying MiXCR to the multiplex PCR reads. Of roughly 700,000 distinct CDR3 sequences in the sample, roughly 32% were seen once. Specimen: blood. The source is a woman aged 40 to 50 with Graves' hyperthyroidism.

This clonotype has just one count. Its ends do not fully match the called genes, so a read error is possible. The V call is TRBV12-3 or TRBV12-4, the J call TRBJ2-5, with 7 bases identical to TRBD1. This CDR3 region has 13 residues. The CDR3 is CASSEKPTGDANF. CDR3 nucleotides: TGTGCCAGCAGTGAAAAACCAACAGGGGATGCGAACTTC.

This clonotype came up many times. The chain has TRBV10-3 and TRBJ1-2; 7 bases align to TRBD1. This CDR3 comprises 15 residues. The junction had 11 bases not matched to a gene; V was cut back by 6 bases and J by 4 bases. Germline V CDR1 and CDR2: ENHRY, SYGVKD. The CDR3 sequence: CAISPLDRLSYGYTF. The CDR3 nucleotides read TGTGCCATCAGCCCATTGGACAGGCTGAGCTATGGCTACACCTTC.

In this sample, this clonotype turned up many times. V is TRBV7-2 and J is TRBJ1-5; no clear D. This CDR3 spans 14 amino acids. Trimming stripped 1 base from V and 5 bases from J, with 9 bases between. CDR1 and CDR2 from the germline V gene are SGHTA and FQGNSA. CDR3 sequence: CASSLGGSDQPQHF. The CDR3 DNA is TGTGCCAGCAGCTTAGGAGGGTCAGATCAGCCCCAGCATTTT. Looking up the rest from reference TRBV7-2 and TRBJ1-5 gives the full variable domain: GAGVSQSPSNKVTEKGKDVELRCDPISGHTALYWYRQSLGQGLEFLIYFQGNSAPDKSGLPSDRFSAERTGGSVSTLTIQRTQQEDSAVYLCASSLGGSDQPQHFGDGTRLSIL.

The chain links TRBV6-5 to TRBJ1-2; no clear D. Trimming shortened V by 0 bases and J by 5 bases, and 13 bases separated the two germline ends. The CDR3 totals 15 residues. Germline lookup yields CDR1 MNHEY and CDR2 SVGAGI. The DNA of the CDR3 is TGTGCCAGCAGTTACTCTAACGCCCCTACGTATGGCTACACCTTC. This encodes CASSYSNAPTYGYTF.

This clonotype came up a few times. The rearrangement links TRBV9 to TRBJ2-7; D is undetermined. CDR1 and CDR2 (germline): SGDLS, YYNGEE. V was shortened by 1 base and J by 1 base, with 12 bases between the two germline ends. This CDR3 comprises 15 residues. The CDR3 spells CASSVLRLDSYEQYF. The CDR3 DNA is TGTGCCAGCAGCGTACTGCGACTCGATTCCTACGAGCAGTACTTC.

In this sample, this clonotype turned up a few times. This sequence joins TRBV5-4 and TRBJ1-3; D might be TRBD1 (5 bases). The V end lost 2 bases, the J end lost 8 bases, and 14 bases lay between the germline ends. This CDR3 has 14 residues. Germline CDR1 SGHNT, CDR2 YYREEE (reference sequence). The CDR3 bases are TGTGCCAGCAGCTTTTCGGGCAGGGAGGACACCATATATTTT. It specifies CASSFSGREDTIYF.

This clonotype has ten or more counts. Relative to the germline gene, one junction end is altered; a read error may explain this. The chain links TRBV10-3 to TRBJ2-7; the D is unclear. The germline V gene has CDR1 ENHRY and CDR2 SYGVKD. This CDR3 contains 11 residues. The CDR3 coding sequence is TGTGCCATCAGTGAGGGGTACGAGCAGTGCTTC. Its translation is CAISEGYEQCF.

This rearrangement joins TRBV29-1 to TRBJ2-5; perhaps TRBD1 as D (6 bases). The CDR3 consists of 13 residues. Between the trimmed V and J ends, which lost 8 bases and 4 bases, there was a span of 17 bases. CDR1 and CDR2 (germline): SQVTM, ANQGSEA. For the CDR3, the DNA is TGCAGCTTATACGGGACATTGGGAGAGACCCAGTACTTC. It encodes CSLYGTLGETQYF.

This clonotype was picked up a small number of times. The chain is built from TRBV2 and TRBJ2-2; D is uncertain. V gave up 3 bases and J gave up 6 bases, with 8 bases separating them. The CDR3 is 13 amino acids. Germline V CDR1 and CDR2: SNHLY, FYNNEI. In nucleotides, the CDR3 is TGTGCCAGCAGTGATAGGGCAGCCGGGGAGCTGTTTTTT. This sequence encodes CASSDRAAGELFF.

The rearrangement uses TRBV6-5 and TRBJ2-7; no clear D. The CDR3 covers 12 residues. Trimming pared 8 bases from V and 4 bases from J, leaving 12 bases between. Germline V gene sequence: CDR1 MNHEY, CDR2 SVGAGI. CDR3 sequence: CASGSGGYEQYF. CDR3 nucleotide sequence: TGTGCCAGCGGGTCGGGCGGTTACGAGCAGTACTTC.

This sequence joins TRBV7-9 and TRBJ2-7; possibly TRBD1 or TRBD2 for D (6 bases each). The CDR3 covers 15 residues. V dropped 8 bases and J dropped 4 bases, with 21 bases sitting between them. Germline loops: CDR1 SEHNR, CDR2 FQNEAQ (reference sequence). The CDR3 nucleotides are TGTGCCAGCTCACCACCGACCGGGGGCGGGTACGAGCAGTACTTC. It translates to CASSPPTGGGYEQYF.

V and J are TRBV12-3 or TRBV12-4 and TRBJ2-2; D is possibly TRBD2 (6 bases). This CDR3 region has 15 residues. With 6 bases removed from V and 1 base from J, the gap between germline ends came to 12 bases. CDR3: CASRRAGRNTGELFF. The CDR3 DNA reads TGTGCCAGCAGACGGGCGGGACGGAACACCGGGGAGCTGTTTTTT.

This clonotype was counted between two and nine times. This chain joins TRBV20-1 and TRBJ1-1; possibly TRBD1 for D (5 bases). The CDR3 has 12 amino acids. The ends were cut back, 4 bases at V and 6 bases at J, with 12 bases in the middle. The germline V gene encodes CDR1 DFQATT and CDR2 SNEGSKA (reference sequence). CDR3 nucleotide sequence: TGCAGTGCTAAAAATGGGGGGGCTGAAGCTTTCTTT. Protein product: CSAKNGGAEAFF.

The V and J genes are TRBV16 and TRBJ2-7; 8 positions agree with TRBD1. The V and J ends lost 9 bases and 0 bases, in that order; junction bases with no gene match: 7. Per the germline V gene, CDR1 is KGHSY and CDR2 is FQNENV. The CDR3 totals 14 residues. The DNA for the CDR3 is TGTGCCAGTTATCCAGGGGGCGGCTCCTACGAGCAGTACTTC. The encoded protein is CASYPGGGSYEQYF.

To note about this clonotype: The junction departs from germline at one end; a sequencing error may be responsible. J is TRBJ1-1 and V is TRBV7-9; TRBD1 aligns across 7 bases. CDR1 and CDR2 from the germline V gene are SEHNR and FQNEAQ (reference sequence). The CDR3 spans 15 residues. The CDR3 is CASSSEYRGWTEASF. CDR3 sequence (DNA): TGTGCCAGCAGCTCCGAATACAGGGGATGGACTGAAGCTTCCTTT. The variable domain in full, completed from reference TRBV7-9 and TRBJ1-1, reads DTGVSQNPRHKITKRGQNVTFRCDPISEHNRLYWYRQTLGQGPEFLTYFQNEAQLEKSRLLSDRFSAERPKGSFSTLEIQRTEQGDSAMYLCASSSEYRGWTEASFGQGTRLTVV.

This sequence joins TRBV20-1 and TRBJ2-2; TRBD2 might be the D (5 bases). Trimming removed 3 bases from V and 1 base from J, with 9 bases in between. The CDR3 is 14 amino acids. Germline V gives CDR1 DFQATT, CDR2 SNEGSKA (reference sequence). This chain's CDR3 is CSARRAENTGELFF. DNA for the CDR3: TGCAGTGCTAGGAGAGCGGAGAACACCGGGGAGCTGTTTTTT.

This clonotype was detected ten times or more. The chain joins TRBV2 to TRBJ2-5, with D unclear. The CDR3 contains 11 residues. Germline assignment: CDR1 SNHLY and CDR2 FYNNEI. With 4 bases removed from V and 4 bases from J, the gap between germline ends came to 4 bases. CDR3 sequence: CASSAIETQYF. CDR3 in DNA: TGTGCCAGCAGTGCCATAGAGACCCAGTACTTC.

This clonotype was seen many times. This chain connects TRBV5-6 to TRBJ2-7; D unresolved. The CDR3 spans 15 residues. CDR1 and CDR2 (germline): SGHDT, YYEEEE. Trimming took off 1 base at V and 4 bases at J, with 15 bases between the two ends. This CDR3 reads CASSLRPASRYEQYF. The CDR3 coding sequence is TGTGCCAGCAGCTTGCGGCCAGCCTCACGGTACGAGCAGTACTTC.

Here the CDR3 DNA reads TGTGCCAGCAGTAAGGACGGGGGCGGCTACACCTTC. It yields the protein CASSKDGGGYTF. The V and J genes are TRBV6-5 and TRBJ1-2; maybe TRBD1 (6 bases). Germline lookup yields CDR1 MNHEY and CDR2 SVGAGI. V lost 5 bases and J lost 8, with 12 bases in between. This CDR3 is 12 amino acids long.

For this clonotype: This could be a read error, since a much larger clone is one nucleotide away. J is TRBJ2-7 and V is TRBV29-1; 9 bases are shared with TRBD1. V was clipped by 1 base and J by 4 bases; unmatched bases: 8. The CDR3 consists of 15 residues. The germline CDR1 and CDR2 sequences are SQVTM and ANQGSEA. The CDR3 protein is CSVEGPGTGIYEQYF. In DNA form, the CDR3 reads TGCAGCGTTGAAGGTCCCGGGACAGGGATTTACGAGCAGTACTTC.

Many counts were recorded for this clonotype. This chain links TRBV5-5 with TRBJ2-5; D may be TRBD1 (5 bases). The CDR3 extends over 14 amino acids. V shed 2 bases and J shed 7 bases, with 15 bases lying between them. Germline lookup yields CDR1 SGHKS and CDR2 YYEKEE (reference sequence). Written as DNA, the CDR3 is TGTGCCAGCAGCTTTCAACAGGCCTTAGGGACCCAGTACTTC. Its translation is CASSFQQALGTQYF.

In DNA form, the CDR3 reads TGTGCCACCACGGGACAGGGGGAGAATTCACCCCTCCACTTT. It is translated as CATTGQGENSPLHF. The chain couples TRBV10-3 to TRBJ1-6; 11 positions agree with TRBD1. The V and J ends lost 10 bases and 7 bases, in that order; junction bases with no gene match: 6. Germline CDR1 ENHRY, CDR2 SYGVKD. The CDR3 has 14 residues.

There are many counts of this clonotype. The chain couples TRBV5-4 to TRBJ2-7; possible D gene TRBD1, 6 bases. This CDR3 comprises 14 residues. Deletions cut 4 bases from V and 3 bases from J, with 14 bases between. Germline V CDR1 and CDR2: SGHNT, YYREEE (reference sequence). CDR3 protein: CASSIIGQIYEQYF. In DNA form, the CDR3 reads TGTGCCAGCAGCATCATCGGACAGATCTACGAGCAGTACTTC.

The rearrangement uses TRBV19 and TRBJ2-7; possible D gene TRBD2, 6 bases. Trimming stripped 5 bases from V and 0 bases from J, with 14 bases between. Germline CDR1 LNHDA, CDR2 SQIVND (reference sequence). This CDR3 has 15 amino acids. CDR3 nucleotide sequence: TGTGCCAGTAGTCCTACTAGCCCGAGCTCCTACGAGCAGTACTTC. Protein product: CASSPTSPSSYEQYF.

This clonotype has just a few counts. The chain is built from TRBV5-4 and TRBJ1-1; no reliable D call. The CDR3 has 13 residues. Between the trimmed V and J ends, which lost 3 bases and 6 bases, there was a span of 12 bases. From germline, CDR1 is SGHNT and CDR2 YYREEE (reference sequence). For the CDR3, the DNA is TGTGCCAGCAGCTCACTACAACCCTCTGAAGCTTTCTTT. Protein: CASSSLQPSEAFF.

The chain joins TRBV6-5 to TRBJ2-7; perhaps TRBD2 as D (5 bases). This CDR3 comprises 14 residues. V shed 4 bases and J shed 3 bases, with 13 bases lying between them. Germline loops: CDR1 MNHEY, CDR2 SVGAGI. DNA for the CDR3: TGTGCCAGCAGTTGGAGGCTAGCCGGCTACGAGCAGTACTTC. It translates to CASSWRLAGYEQYF.

Only one count was recorded for this clonotype. The chain couples TRBV7-2 to TRBJ2-5, with TRBD2 identical over 7 bases. This CDR3 spans 14 amino acids. Germline V gives CDR1 SGHTA, CDR2 FQGNSA. V lost 5 bases to trimming and J lost 4 bases; unmatched junction nucleotides: 7. Written as DNA, the CDR3 is TGTGCCAGCAGCGCGGGGGTGGGCGCAGAGACCCAGTACTTC. Its protein product is CASSAGVGAETQYF.

The chain couples TRBV5-1 to TRBJ1-1, with 8 bases fitting TRBD1. CDR1 is SGHRS and CDR2 is YFSETQ in the germline V gene. V lost 4 bases to trimming and J lost 1 base; unmatched junction nucleotides: 6. This CDR3 spans 15 amino acids. The CDR3 region is CASSRKQGGNTEAFF. DNA for the CDR3: TGCGCCAGCAGCCGAAAACAGGGGGGGAACACTGAAGCTTTCTTT.

There are many counts of this clonotype. The rearrangement links TRBV10-2 to TRBJ1-4; D gene uncertain. This CDR3 region has 13 residues. The V and J ends lost 2 bases and 8 bases respectively, with 9 bases between them. The germline V gene encodes CDR1 WSHSY and CDR2 SAAADI. CDR3 in DNA: TGCGCCAGCAGTGAGGTAGCCGGCGAAAAACTGTTTTTT. Translated, it gives CASSEVAGEKLFF.

The chain combines TRBV19 with TRBJ1-5; 7 bases line up with TRBD1. V gave up 6 bases and J gave up 4 bases; unmatched junction bases: 6. The CDR3 covers 14 residues. The germline gives CDR1 LNHDA, CDR2 SQIVND (reference sequence). The chain's CDR3 is CASRPSGGNQPQHF. Here the CDR3 DNA reads TGTGCCAGTAGGCCCTCAGGGGGAAATCAGCCCCAGCATTTT.

The chain links TRBV28 to TRBJ1-3; D gene uncertain. The CDR3 is 14 residues long. The ends were cut back, 2 bases at V and 6 bases at J, with 11 bases in the middle. The germline CDR1 and CDR2 sequences are MDHEN and SYDVKM. The CDR3 is CASSLALYSNTIYF. The CDR3 DNA follows: TGTGCCAGCAGTTTAGCCCTCTACTCAAACACCATATATTTT. The full variable domain, in which reference TRBV28 and TRBJ1-3 provide the parts outside the CDR3, is DVKVTQSSRYLVKRTGEKVFLECVQDMDHENMFWYRQDPGLGLRLIYFSYDVKMKEKGDIPEGYSVSREKKERFSLILESASTNQTSMYLCASSLALYSNTIYFGEGSWLTVV.